This T cell receptor beta chain was observed in a study of blood T cell repertoires in COVID-19. The protocol was immunoSEQ multiplex PCR, while the TCRdb copy is restricted to in-frame clones and leaves out a portion. The sample records 330,000 or so clones, 88% being singletons. The ends lost 0 bases at V and 2 bases at J; junction bases unmatched: 5. Per the germline V gene, CDR1 is SGHRS and CDR2 is YFSETQ. This CDR3 is 16 amino acids long. This TCR was recovered from a woman between 25 and 40 years old who had been exposed to COVID-19. Input material: PBMCs or T cells enriched from blood (not recorded which). The rearrangement uses TRBV5-1 and TRBJ2-3; 8 bases map to TRBD2. CDR3 residues: CASSLGSGAFTDTQYF. The CDR3 bases are TGCGCCAGCAGCTTGGGTAGCGGGGCCTTCACAGATACGCAGTATTTT.